A selection of T cell receptor beta chains follows, all from one sample in a study of cytomegalovirus exposure and HLA in healthy donors. TCRdb keeps only in-frame clones here, not all; method: immunoSEQ multiplex PCR. This table has some 92,000 clones, approximately 79% appearing once. Sequenced: PBMCs. These receptors were obtained from a man under 40 in good health and CMV-seronegative. The CDR3 runs from the conserved cysteine through the conserved F or W. D genes are given only for firm matches. Size values are once, few and many counts, or a class for expanded clones, and some rows have none.

D gene	CDR3 length	clone size	V gene	J gene	CDR3 protein	CDR3 DNA
.	14	.	TRBV2	TRBJ1-4	CASSVSVLREKLFF	TGTGCCAGCAGTGTCAGCGTCCTACGGGAAAAACTGTTTTTT
.	16	.	TRBV7-9	TRBJ1-2	CASSLGTAVPIYGYTF	TGTGCCAGCAGCTTAGGAACAGCCGTCCCAATTTATGGCTACACCTTC
TRBD1	13	.	TRBV29-1	TRBJ2-7	CSVEKGASHEQYF	TGCAGCGTTGAGAAGGGGGCTAGCCACGAGCAGTACTTC
TRBD1	16	.	TRBV27	TRBJ2-5	CASSSYSGGPGETQYF	TGTGCCAGCAGTTCATATTCAGGGGGACCGGGAGAGACCCAGTACTTC
.	10	.	TRBV30	TRBJ1-2	CAWEASGYTF	TGTGCCTGGGAGGCCTCTGGCTACACCTTC
.	15	.	TRBV6-5	TRBJ1-5	CASRAMGQGSQPQHF	TGTGCCAGCAGAGCGATGGGGCAGGGAAGCCAGCCCCAGCATTTT
.	15	.	TRBV28	TRBJ1-2	CASAVNEGGPGGYTF	TGTGCCAGCGCCGTGAACGAGGGAGGGCCAGGGGGCTACACCTTC
TRBD1	14	.	TRBV27	TRBJ1-1	CASSSPGQGAEAFF	TGTGCCAGCAGTTCCCCGGGACAGGGGGCTGAAGCTTTCTTT
.	11	.	TRBV20-1	TRBJ2-1	CSGLDYNEQFF	TGCAGCGGACTTGATTACAATGAGCAGTTCTTC
.	13	.	TRBV2	TRBJ2-1	CASSAPPYNEQFF	TGTGCCAGCAGTGCCCCCCCTTACAATGAGCAGTTCTTC
TRBD1	20	.	TRBV11-3	TRBJ2-6	CASSADDRVVPPSGANVLTF	TGTGCCAGCAGCGCAGACGACAGGGTTGTTCCTCCCTCTGGGGCCAACGTCCTGACTTTC
TRBD1	13	.	TRBV19	TRBJ1-1	CASSRQGGTEAFF	TGTGCCAGTAGTCGACAGGGAGGAACTGAAGCTTTCTTT
.	13	few	TRBV10-3	TRBJ2-3	CAITATSTDTQYF	TGTGCCATCACCGCGACTAGCACAGATACGCAGTATTTT
TRBD1	16	.	TRBV5-6	TRBJ1-5	CASSRTTGIVNQPQHF	TGTGCCAGCAGCCGGACGACAGGGATAGTCAATCAGCCCCAGCATTTT
.	16	.	TRBV5-1	TRBJ2-2	CASSMSGVGYTGELFF	TGCGCCAGCAGTATGTCCGGGGTTGGTTACACCGGGGAGCTGTTTTTT
TRBD1	14	.	TRBV10-2	TRBJ1-1	CASRSGTANTEAFF	TGCGCCAGCAGGTCCGGGACAGCGAACACTGAAGCTTTCTTT
.	15	.	TRBV5-1	TRBJ1-6	CASSLDPGSNSPLHF	TGCGCCAGCAGCTTGGATCCAGGGTCGAATTCACCCCTCCACTTT
.	13	.	TRBV2	TRBJ1-1	CASNKDYNTEAFF	TGTGCCAGCAATAAAGACTATAACACTGAAGCTTTCTTT
.	13	.	TRBV5-3	TRBJ2-7	CARSLDNSYEQYF	TGTGCCAGAAGCTTGGACAACTCCTACGAGCAGTACTTC
.	17	.	TRBV4-1	TRBJ1-2	CASSQEDLGRVRSGYTF	TGCGCCAGCAGCCAAGAGGATCTGGGCAGGGTAAGGAGCGGCTACACCTTC
TRBD1	16	.	TRBV4-1	TRBJ2-2	CASSLRDRVNTGELFF	TGCGCCAGCAGCCTCCGGGACAGAGTGAACACCGGGGAGCTGTTTTTT
TRBD1	15	.	TRBV5-6	TRBJ1-2	CASSLRGQGRNGYTF	TGTGCCAGCAGCTTACGGGGACAGGGGCGAAATGGCTACACCTTC
.	12	once	TRBV28	TRBJ1-2	CASSTGPGGYTF	TGTGCCAGCAGTACAGGGCCTGGGGGCTACACCTTC
.	15	few	TRBV4-1	TRBJ1-4	CASSQDLRVSEKLFF	TGCGCCAGCAGCCAAGATTTGAGGGTCTCTGAAAAACTGTTTTTT
TRBD1	14	.	TRBV18	TRBJ1-1	CASSPDRVNTEAFF	TGTGCCAGCTCACCAGACAGGGTCAACACTGAAGCTTTCTTT
.	17	.	TRBV28	TRBJ1-5	CASNLLKGTQGNQPQHF	TGTGCCAGCAACTTACTTAAGGGCACCCAGGGGAATCAGCCCCAGCATTTT
.	17	.	TRBV5-1	TRBJ2-6	CASSPTAALSGANVLTF	TGCGCCAGCAGCCCGACTGCAGCCCTCTCTGGGGCCAACGTCCTGACTTTC
TRBD1	17	few	TRBV28	TRBJ1-5	CASSLSTGARWGQPQHF	TGTGCCAGCAGTTTATCGACAGGGGCAAGGTGGGGTCAGCCCCAGCATTTT
.	15	once	TRBV4-1	TRBJ2-2	CASSQDFGRTGELFF	TGCGCCAGCAGCCAAGACTTTGGCAGAACCGGGGAGCTGTTTTTT
TRBD1	18	.	TRBV30	TRBJ1-1	CAWSATPYRGMIDTEAFF	TGTGCCTGGAGTGCCACCCCGTACAGGGGGATGATTGATACTGAAGCTTTCTTT
.	14	.	TRBV7-9	TRBJ2-7	CASSLLFQEGEQYF	TGTGCCAGCAGCTTACTTTTCCAGGAGGGTGAGCAGTACTTC